These 2 T cell receptor beta chains were sequenced from one sample in a study of blood T cell repertoires in COVID-19 (dated by TCRdb to 2019 to 2021). Libraries were prepared through the immunoSEQ multiplex PCR assay. The immuneACCESS repertoire file appears here via TCRdb, limited to in-frame rearrangements. These files lack a portion of the clones; in checked studies, under half of the deficit traces to unresolved V genes, and the cause of the others is not known. In all, the sample holds approximately 180,000 clones, and over 80% of those were seen once. About 8% of the sample rests with the top ten. Sequenced sample: peripheral blood. The receptors were sampled from a woman between 65 and 79 years old with acute or convalescent COVID-19.

The sample holds one count of this clone. The chain is built from TRBV28 and TRBJ1-4; D possibly corresponds to TRBD1 (5 bases). Germline CDR1 reads MDHEN; CDR2 reads SYDVKM. The length of the CDR3 is 14 residues. Trimming stripped 8 bases from V and 5 bases from J, with 15 bases between. The DNA of the CDR3 is TGTGCCAGCGGTGAAGGGGCAGCAAATGAAAAACTGTTTTTT. Its translation: CASGEGAANEKLFF.

The chain employs TRBV29-1 and TRBJ2-1, with a possible D match to TRBD2 (7 bases). V lost 3 bases, J lost 5 bases, and 17 bases lay in between. Per germline, CDR1 SQVTM and CDR2 ANQGSEA. The CDR3 contains 15 residues. CDR3 in amino acids: CSVDEGGSQNNEQFF. The CDR3 DNA is TGCAGCGTTGACGAGGGGGGGTCCCAAAACAATGAGCAGTTCTTC.